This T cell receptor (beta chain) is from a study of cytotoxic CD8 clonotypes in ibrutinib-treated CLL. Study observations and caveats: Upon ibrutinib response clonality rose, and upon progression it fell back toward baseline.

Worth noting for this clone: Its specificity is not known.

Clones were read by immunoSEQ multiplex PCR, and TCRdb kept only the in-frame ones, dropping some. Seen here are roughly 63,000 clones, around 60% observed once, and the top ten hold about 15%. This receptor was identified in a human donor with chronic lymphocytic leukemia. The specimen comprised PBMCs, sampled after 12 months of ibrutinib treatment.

CDR3 loop: CSVEIGGGAAGTQYF. The CDR3 DNA follows: TGCAGCGTTGAGATAGGTGGGGGAGCCGCCGGGACCCAGTACTTC. The rearrangement joins TRBV29-1 to TRBJ2-5; either TRBD1 or TRBD2 may fit D (5 bases each). Deletions cut 3 bases from V and 7 bases from J, with 21 bases between. Germline V lookup: CDR1 SQVTM, CDR2 ANQGSEA. The CDR3 has 15 amino acids.